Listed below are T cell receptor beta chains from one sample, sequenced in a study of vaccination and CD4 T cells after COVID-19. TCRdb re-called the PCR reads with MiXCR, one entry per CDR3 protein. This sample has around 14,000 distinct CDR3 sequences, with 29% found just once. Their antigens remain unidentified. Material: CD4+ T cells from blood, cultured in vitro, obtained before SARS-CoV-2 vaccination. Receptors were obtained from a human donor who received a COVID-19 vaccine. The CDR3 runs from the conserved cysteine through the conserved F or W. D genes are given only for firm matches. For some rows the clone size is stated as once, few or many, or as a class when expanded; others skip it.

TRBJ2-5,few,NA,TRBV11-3,TGTGCCAGCAGCTTAGATCCCCAGAGGGAGACCCAGTACTTC,CASSLDPQRETQYF
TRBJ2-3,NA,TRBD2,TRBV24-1,TGTGCCACCAGTGATGGGCTAGCGGGGGATCGGGCTACGCAGTATTTT,CATSDGLAGDRATQYF
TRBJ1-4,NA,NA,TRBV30,TGTGCCTGGAGTGTCTCAGGGCCTGGTTCTGAAAAACTGTTTTTT,CAWSVSGPGSEKLFF
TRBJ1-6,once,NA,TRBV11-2,TGTGCCAGCAGCTCACTGGGGGTTCTCAATAATTCACCCCTCCACTTT,CASSSLGVLNNSPLHF
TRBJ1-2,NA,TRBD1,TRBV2,TGTGCCAGCACTTGGGAAACACAGGGGGCAGAGGGCTACACCTTC,CASTWETQGAEGYTF
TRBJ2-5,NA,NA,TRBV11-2,TGTGCCAGCAGCTTAGACAGCCAAGAGACCCAGTACTTC,CASSLDSQETQYF
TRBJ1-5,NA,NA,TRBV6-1,TGTGCCAGCGGTACCCGAACAGGGATTTATAGCAATCAGCCCCAGCATTTT,CASGTRTGIYSNQPQHF
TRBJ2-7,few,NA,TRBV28,TGTGCCAGCAGTTTAGGGGACCGGACCTACGAGCAGTACTTC,CASSLGDRTYEQYF
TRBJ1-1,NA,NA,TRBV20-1,TGCAGTGCTAGTTTCACGGAGAACACTGAAGCTTTCTTT,CSASFTENTEAFF
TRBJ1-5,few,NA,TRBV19,TGTGCCAGTAGTATCGGGGGGGCCGGGCAGCCCCAGCATTTT,CASSIGGAGQPQHF
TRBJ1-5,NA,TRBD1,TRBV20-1,TGCAGTGCTGACAGGGGCACCAATCAGCCCCAGCATTTT,CSADRGTNQPQHF
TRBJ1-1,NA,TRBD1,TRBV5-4,TGTGCCAGCAGCTTTAACAGGGGCCAGGCTGAAGCTTTCTTT,CASSFNRGQAEAFF
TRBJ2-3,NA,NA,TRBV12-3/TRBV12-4,TGTGCCAGCAGTTATACGGGGCCGGACGCAGATACGCAGTATTTT,CASSYTGPDADTQYF
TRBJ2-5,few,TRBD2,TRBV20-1,TGCAGTGCTAGAGACCTCCGGACTAGCGGGGGGGCGAGGGTAGAGACCCAGTACTTC,CSARDLRTSGGARVETQYF
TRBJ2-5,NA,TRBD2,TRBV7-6,TGTGCCAGCAGCTCCCCACTAGCGGGGGCCCAGAAAGAGACCCAGTACTTC,CASSSPLAGAQKETQYF
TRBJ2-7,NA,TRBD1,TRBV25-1,TGTGCCAGCAGTGTACGACAGGGCTACGAGCAGTACTTC,CASSVRQGYEQYF
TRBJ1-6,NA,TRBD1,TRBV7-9,TGTGCCAGCAGCTCCATTCCTTTTGGACAGGGAGAGTCACCCCTCCACTTT,CASSSIPFGQGESPLHF
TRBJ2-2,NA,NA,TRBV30,TGTGCCTGGAGCCGGGGAGCCGGGGAGCTGTTTTTT,CAWSRGAGELFF
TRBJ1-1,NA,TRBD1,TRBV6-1,TGTGCCAGCAGCAGGGGGACCTTGGACACTGAAGCTTTCTTT,CASSRGTLDTEAFF
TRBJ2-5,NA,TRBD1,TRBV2,TGTGCCAGCAGTGCAGCCCGACAGGGGGCGCGTAGGAGGACCCAGTACTTC,CASSAARQGARRRTQYF
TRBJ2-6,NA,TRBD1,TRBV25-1,TGTGCCAGCAGTGAATACGGGCGGGACAGGTCCTCTGGGGCCAACGTCCTGACTTTC,CASSEYGRDRSSGANVLTF
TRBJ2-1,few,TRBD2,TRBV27,TGTGCCAGCAGTCGACCGGGACTAGTAGGTGGCTACAATGAGCAGTTCTTC,CASSRPGLVGGYNEQFF
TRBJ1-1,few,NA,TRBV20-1,TGCAGTGCTAGAGCCGTATGGAGGAATGAAGCTTTCTTT,CSARAVWRNEAFF
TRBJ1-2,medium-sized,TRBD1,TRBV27,TGTGCCAGCAGTTGGACAGGGGACTATGGCTACACCTTC,CASSWTGDYGYTF
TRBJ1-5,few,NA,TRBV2,TGTGCCAGCAGTCGAGCCTCGAATAGCAATCAGCCCCAGCATTTT,CASSRASNSNQPQHF
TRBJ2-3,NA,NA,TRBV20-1,TGCAGTGCTAGAGGGGAGCGGGTGGGCACAGATACGCAGTATTTT,CSARGERVGTDTQYF
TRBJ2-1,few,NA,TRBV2,TGTGCCAGCAGTGAGAATTACAATGAGCAGTTCTTC,CASSENYNEQFF
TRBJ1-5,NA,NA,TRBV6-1,TGTGCCAGCAGTGGGTACAGGTATAGCAATCAGCCCCAGCATTTT,CASSGYRYSNQPQHF
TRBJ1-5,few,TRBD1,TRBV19,TGTGCCAGTAGACCCGGGACAGGGGTGAGCAATCAGCCCCAGCATTTT,CASRPGTGVSNQPQHF
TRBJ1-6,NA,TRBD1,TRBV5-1,TGCGCCAGCAGCTTGGAGGGACAGGGCTTCTATAATTCACCCCTCCACTTT,CASSLEGQGFYNSPLHF
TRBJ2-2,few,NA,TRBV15,TGTGCCACCAGCAGAGGTAGGGCGGACACCGGGGAGCTGTTTTTT,CATSRGRADTGELFF
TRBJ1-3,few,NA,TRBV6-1,TGTGCCAGCAGTGAAATCTCAAGGGGATCTGGAAACACCATATATTTT,CASSEISRGSGNTIYF
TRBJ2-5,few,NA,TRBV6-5,TGTGCCAGCAGTTACCTCCAGGGGGAGACCCAGTACTTC,CASSYLQGETQYF
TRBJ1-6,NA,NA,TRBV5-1,TGCGCCAGCAGCTTCACAGTCGATTCACCCCTCCACTTT,CASSFTVDSPLHF
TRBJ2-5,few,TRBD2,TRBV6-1,TGTGCCAGCAGGCGGGAGTCTAGCGCGTATGCCCAAGAGACCCAGTACTTC,CASRRESSAYAQETQYF
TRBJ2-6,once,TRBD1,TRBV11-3,TGTGCCGGCAGCCGAGGGGGCTCCGGGGCCAACGCCCTGACTTTC,CAGSRGGSGANALTF
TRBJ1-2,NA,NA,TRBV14,TGTGCCAGCGACGCCCGGGACCCAACAGTCTATGGCTACACCTTC,CASDARDPTVYGYTF
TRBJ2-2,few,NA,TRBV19,TGTGCCAGTAGTATAGATCTATATGGGCAGAGGAGGACCGGGGAGCTGTTTTTT,CASSIDLYGQRRTGELFF
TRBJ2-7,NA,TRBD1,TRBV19,TGTGCCAGTAGCCGACAGGGGGGCTCCTACGAGCAGTACTTC,CASSRQGGSYEQYF
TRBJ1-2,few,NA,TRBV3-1,TGTGCCACTCCCCCACGGGGGGGCTATGGCTACACCTTC,CATPPRGGYGYTF
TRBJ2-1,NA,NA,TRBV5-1,TGCGCCAGCAGCTTGGCCGCCAGTCTCGGGGGCTGGGTCTCTTACAATGAGCAGTTCTTC,CASSLAASLGGWVSYNEQFF
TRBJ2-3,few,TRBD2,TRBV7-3,TGTGCCAGCAGCTCCAGCGGGGGGACAGATACGCAGTATTTT,CASSSSGGTDTQYF
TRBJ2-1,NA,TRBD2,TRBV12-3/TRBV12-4,TGTGCCAGCACTTCAGCGGGAATGAGCTCCTACAATGAGCAGTTCTTC,CASTSAGMSSYNEQFF
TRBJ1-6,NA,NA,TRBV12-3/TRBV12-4,TGTGCCAGCAGCCAGGGGAATAATTCACCCCTCCACTTT,CASSQGNNSPLHF
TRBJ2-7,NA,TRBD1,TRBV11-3,TGTGCCAGCAGCTTAGGTCCCGGGGACAGGGGTTACGAGCAGTACTTC,CASSLGPGDRGYEQYF
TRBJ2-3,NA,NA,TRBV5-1,TGCGCCAGCAGCTTGGAACCCGCAGATACGCAGTATTTT,CASSLEPADTQYF
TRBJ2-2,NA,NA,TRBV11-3,TGTGCCAGCAGCCTAAACCGGGCCCTGAACACCGGGGAGCTGTTTTTT,CASSLNRALNTGELFF
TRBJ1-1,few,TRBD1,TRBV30,TGTGCCTGGAGATCCAGGGGGCTAGGGAACACTGAAGCTTTCTTT,CAWRSRGLGNTEAFF
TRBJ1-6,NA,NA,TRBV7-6,TGTGCCAGCAGCTTAGGGCTTCCCCTTAATTCACCCCTCCACTTT,CASSLGLPLNSPLHF
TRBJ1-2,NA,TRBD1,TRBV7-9,TGTGCCAGCAGCTTAGGGGGGACAGGGGAGGAACATGGCTACACCTTC,CASSLGGTGEEHGYTF
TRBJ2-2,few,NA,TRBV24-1,TGTGCCACCAGTAACCGAAGTGAGGTAACCGGGGAGCTGTTTTTT,CATSNRSEVTGELFF
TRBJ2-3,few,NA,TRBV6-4,TGTGCCAGCAGTGCGGCTAGCACAGATACGCAGTATTTT,CASSAASTDTQYF